This TCR beta chain was observed in a study of blood T cell repertoires in COVID-19. Study-wide context: The United States, Italy and Spain supplied acute and convalescent COVID-19 samples. In each case, the material was cDNA or gDNA derived from T cells, B-cell-depleted T cells, or PBMCs.

Germline assignment: CDR1 LNHDA and CDR2 SQIVND (reference sequence). With 5 bases removed from V and 3 bases from J, the gap between germline ends came to 13 bases. The CDR3 runs to 14 residues. This clone has just one count. In the authors' workflow: Scientists estimated how many nucleated cells there were by amplifying reference gene primers. Assay: immunoSEQ multiplex PCR; the TCRdb copy retains only in-frame clones and omits some. Clonal size and the V and J genes are those of that table, whereas D and trimming came from the DNA. The sample holds approximately 250,000 clones, around 80% seen once.

The sample consisted of peripheral blood. This chain uses TRBV19 with TRBJ2-5; D possibly corresponds to TRBD1 (5 bases). The clonotype was recovered from a woman aged 40 to 50 who had recovered from COVID-19. CDR3: CASSSGLGEETQYF. CDR3 in DNA: TGTGCCAGTAGTTCTGGCTTAGGGGAAGAGACCCAGTACTTC.